This T cell receptor beta chain was documented in a study of T cells in Graves' hyperthyroidism and ophthalmopathy (dated by TCRdb to about 2019). Turning to the overall study: To identify TCR V-J signatures that set the groups apart, the researchers used a discovery cohort of 95 to 100 patients, made up of about 44 with Graves' ophthalmopathy and 55 to 65 with stable Graves' hyperthyroidism. An independent validation cohort of under 20 hyperthyroidism patients and about 16 patients who later progressed to ophthalmopathy tested prospective prediction of ophthalmopathy. The roughly 99 discovery patients were divided at random into training and test sets in a 7:3 ratio. The study also compared thyroid tissue and blood T-cell repertoires from several Graves' hyperthyroidism patients. Once sampling was done, hyperthyroidism patients were given methimazole at a starting dose of 30 mg daily, whereas ophthalmopathy patients were given high-dose intravenous methylprednisolone. The paper reports TCR Vbeta CDR3 sequencing of over 130 peripheral blood samples: fewer than 50 ophthalmopathy, under 80 hyperthyroidism and around 17 progressor patients.

This clonotype came up many times. Its recognized antigen is unknown. Base qualities are missing; no much larger clone stands one base away. Patients with uncontrolled infections, other autoimmune diseases, pregnancy or lactation were excluded. Clinical symptoms, serum thyroxine and TRAb, thyroid ultrasound, and orbital computed tomography formed the basis for the diagnoses. Total RNA was extracted using Trizol reagent, and RNA quality was assessed on an Agilent 2100 Bioanalyzer. The TCR beta CDR3 regions were amplified from RNA transcripts. The TCR CDR3 was subjected to a first round of RT-PCR using the HTBI primer set and the Qiagen OneStep RT-PCR kit. Libraries were constructed in a second round of multiplex PCR, after which size selection and purification were carried out. Libraries were sequenced paired-end with 100 bp reads on an Illumina HiSeq2000. As for how the authors treated the data: SOAPnuke was used to process the raw data, with reads discarded if the reads contained adapters or uncalled bases, had a mean Phred below 15, or lacked an exact constant-primer or identifier match. COPE v1.2.5 was used to merge the high-quality paired reads, and each unique nucleotide sequence was defined as a clonotype. Clonotypes were aligned to IMGT TRBV, TRBD and TRBJ reference segments using MiTCR v1.1. The analysis was restricted to V-J combinations with a frequency above 0.0001, which together covered 99.2% of the repertoires. The TCS score was defined as F50 (clonal expansion) divided by E x V (chaos), with BLOSUM62-based TCRdist calculated between CDR3 peptides within each V-J. Welch's t-statistics and random forest reduced several hundred V-J features to 13, which were used in a naive Bayes classifier (R e1071). The Morisita-Horn index was used to measure how similar the thyroid and blood repertoires were. TCRdb reworked the public reads: Q25 trimming with fastp, MiXCR clone assembly, productive beta chains retained. Rows matching on CDR3 protein sequence are summarized as one entry with the most common DNA and genes. The V and J calls and clone size are TCRdb's, not the authors'. The sample records over 500,000 distinct CDR3 sequences, roughly 45% of which are singletons. About two fifths of the sample lies in the top ten.

The CDR3 covers 16 residues, taking in both the cysteine and the phenylalanine. The retained sequence is limited to the CDR3, 48 bases, with the frame set at the first base. In the germline V gene (reference sequence), CDR1 corresponds to DFQATT and CDR2 to SNEGSKA. Deletion took 2 bases off V and 1 base off J, with a span of 17 bases between the germline ends. Broad study findings and their caveats: Most expanded thyroid clonotypes (frequency above 0.001) were also detected in blood, a finding suggesting that blood repertoires may reflect thyroid immune responses. No statistical method was used to fix the sample size in advance, and group allocation was not hidden from the investigators. In validation, the model predicted progression to ophthalmopathy a median of about 6.8 months before onset, with about 70% sensitivity and roughly 77% specificity. In cross-validation, a model built on a 13 V-J signature told ophthalmopathy apart from stable hyperthyroidism with 87.88% sensitivity and around 84% specificity, and in testing the same model reached 80%/75%.

In this chain, TRBV20-1 is recombined with TRBJ1-1; the D gene is possibly TRBD1, with 5 bases matching. The sample was peripheral blood or thyroid tissue (not recorded which). The origin of this receptor is an adult woman with Graves' disease, either hyperthyroidism or ophthalmopathy (not recorded which). The DNA sequence is as follows: TGCAGTGCTAGAAGAAGGAGGGGAAGGTGGAACACTGAAGCTTTCTTT. This encodes CSARRRRGRWNTEAFF.